This TCR beta chain was found in a study of memory CD8 T cells in hepatitis C reinfection. Libraries were prepared by immunoSEQ multiplex PCR; TCRdb keeps only in-frame clonotypes and omits some of them. The table lists about 45,000 clones, 70% to 90% of them singletons. Indicated time point: peak reinfection, 3 to 8 weeks after reinfection detection. The sorted cells went straight to TCR sequencing with no prior in vitro expansion. The CDR3 has 15 amino acids. Between the trimmed V and J ends, which lost 0 bases and 6 bases, there was a span of 14 bases. CDR1 LNHNV and CDR2 YYDKDF come from the germline V gene (reference sequence).

Sequencing used naive CD8+ T cells sorted from blood. The clonotype was recovered from a young man with hepatitis C virus infection. The chain carries TRBV15 and TRBJ1-1; tentative D call: TRBD1 (6 bases). CDR3 coding DNA: TGTGCCACCAGCAGAGATCAGGGGCTGCGTCCTGAAGCTTTCTTT. It codes for CATSRDQGLRPEAFF.